The clone carrying this T cell receptor (beta chain) was counted a few times. The antigen remains undetermined. One entry per CDR3 protein results from TCRdb running MiXCR on the RT-PCR reads. This table has about 480,000 distinct CDR3 sequences, 9.5% to 12% appearing once. The data derive from a study of response to subunit inactivated influenza vaccine. From germline, CDR1 is SGHRS and CDR2 YFSETQ. V dropped 4 bases and J dropped 6 bases, with 20 bases sitting between them. The CDR3 runs 15 residues. Findings and limits, study-wide: Only a handful of new T cells, the authors suggested, are recruited with each seasonal influenza vaccination.

This receptor was obtained from a man aged 50-59 years who received an inactivated influenza vaccine. Sequencing used PBMCs from blood, obtained 35 to 45 days after vaccination. The chain carries TRBV5-1 and TRBJ2-7, with D maybe TRBD2 (6 bases). CDR3 region: CASSIYRWGLLEQYF. CDR3 DNA: TGCGCCAGCAGCATCTATAGATGGGGACTTCTCGAGCAGTACTTC.